This TCR beta chain appears in the sequencing data of a study of Ad26.COV2.S vaccination and SARS-CoV-2 variants. Whole-study context: The authors gave Ad26.COV2.S intramuscularly, either once or twice 56 days apart.

Profiling relied on immunoSEQ multiplex PCR, and the TCRdb table lists in-frame clones only, not all of them. Here the sample spans some 400,000 clones, about 91% being singletons. Trimming cost V 5 bases and J 7 bases; bases outside gene matches: 5. Germline V gene data show CDR1 as LNHDA and CDR2 as SQIVND (reference sequence). The CDR3 consists of 13 residues. Study results and caveats: Total responses of T cells may have been underestimated by the analyses of TCR breadth and depth. A substantial breadth of spike-specific CD8+ and CD4+ T cell responses after vaccination has been reported.

Indicated treatment: around 19 received Ad26.COV2.S at low or high dose, single or two shots; 5 received placebo; per-sample allocation not given. Specimens were obtained on day 63 following the first vaccine or placebo injection. An Ad26 vector was used to express Wuhan-strain SARS-CoV-2 spike as the vaccine. Of note for this clone: Its antigen is not known.

Sequencing used peripheral blood, obtained in a trial of Ad26.COV2.S vaccine versus placebo. This clonotype originated in a person aged 18-60 years who received the Ad26.COV2.S COVID-19 vaccine or a placebo. The gene calls are TRBV19 and TRBJ1-5; 7 bases map to TRBD1. CDR3 sequence reads: CASSVAGGQPQHF. The CDR3 coding sequence is TGTGCCAGTAGTGTAGCAGGGGGGCAGCCCCAGCATTTT.